This passage covers 26 T cell receptor beta chains from one sample sequenced in a study of blood T cell repertoires in COVID-19. Clones were sequenced by immunoSEQ multiplex PCR, and TCRdb holds only the in-frame ones, with some missing. The sample has about 78,000 clones, 84% seen once. The sequencing input was peripheral blood. Receptors originate from a man between 50 and 59 years old with acute or convalescent COVID-19.

The CDR3 sequence: CASSPRGIAGANTGELFF. DNA for the CDR3: TGTGCCAGCTCACCACGAGGGATAGCGGGAGCGAACACCGGGGAGCTGTTTTTT. This rearrangement joins TRBV18 to TRBJ2-2; 9 bases align to TRBD2. This CDR3 comprises 18 residues. The V and J ends lost 1 base and 0 bases, in that order; junction bases with no gene match: 6. Germline CDR1 reads KGHSH; CDR2 reads LQKENI.

The rearrangement uses TRBV11-2 and TRBJ2-2; 8 bases align to TRBD2. J was trimmed by 5 bases and V by 1 base; bases with no gene match: 3. Germline-derived CDR1 and CDR2 are SGHAT and FQNNGV. The CDR3 consists of 15 residues. In DNA form, the CDR3 reads TGTGCCAGCAGCTTAGGTTCGGGGGGGACCGGGGAGCTGTTTTTT. It yields the protein CASSLGSGGTGELFF.

This clone was counted a few times. This chain connects TRBV27 to TRBJ1-2, with D maybe TRBD1 (5 bases). Germline-derived CDR1 and CDR2 are MNHEY and SMNVEV (reference sequence). The ends were cut back, 6 bases at V and 8 bases at J, with 19 bases in the middle. CDR3 length equals 14 residues. CDR3 sequence: CASRQGGSVGGYTF. The DNA for the CDR3 is TGTGCCAGCAGGCAGGGTGGCAGCGTCGGAGGCTACACCTTC.

The chain carries TRBV18 and TRBJ1-6, with 7 bases fitting TRBD1. The CDR3 is made up of 15 amino acids. Germline CDR1 reads KGHSH; CDR2 reads LQKENI. J lost 10 bases, V lost 2 bases, and 8 bases had no gene match. The CDR3 loop is CASSPGTATGSPLHF. The CDR3 region has the DNA TGTGCCAGCTCACCAGGGACAGCGACTGGGTCACCCCTCCACTTT.

This chain connects TRBV10-3 to TRBJ1-5; 8 bases match TRBD1. From germline, CDR1 is ENHRY and CDR2 SYGVKD. The CDR3 is 15 amino acids. Trimming cost V 3 bases and J 2 bases; bases outside gene matches: 3. The CDR3 DNA sequence: TGTGCCATCAGTGAAGCGACAGGGGGCAATCAGCCCCAGCATTTT. Translating it yields CAISEATGGNQPQHF.

The chain is built from TRBV7-4 and TRBJ1-5; possible D gene TRBD1, 6 bases. The V end was cut by 4 bases, the J end by 10 bases, with 11 bases between. The germline gives CDR1 SGHVT, CDR2 SQSDAQ. This CDR3 is built from 12 residues. CDR3 residues: CASSSRQVPQHF. The CDR3 nucleotides read TGTGCCAGCAGCTCCAGACAGGTCCCCCAGCATTTT.

The rearrangement links TRBV7-6 to TRBJ2-7; TRBD1 agrees at 7 bases. Trimming removed 3 bases from V and 5 bases from J; junction bases left unmatched: 13. Germline CDR1 is SGHVS and CDR2 is FNYEAQ. This CDR3 is 16 amino acids long. CDR3 amino acids: CASSLENRGSFHEQYF. CDR3 DNA sequence: TGTGCCAGCAGCTTGGAAAACAGGGGTTCTTTCCACGAGCAGTACTTC.

The V gene is TRBV7-2, the J gene TRBJ2-1; D perhaps matches TRBD1 (5 bases). With 4 bases removed from V and 3 bases from J, the gap between germline ends came to 16 bases. Germline CDR1 and CDR2: SGHTA and FQGNSA. The CDR3 sequence is 16 residues long. CDR3 amino acids: CASSSQSGAFYNEQFF. The CDR3 region has the DNA TGTGCCAGCAGCTCCCAAAGTGGGGCCTTCTACAATGAGCAGTTCTTC.

J is TRBJ1-2 and V is TRBV6-5; 12 bases agree with TRBD1. V lost 6 bases, J lost 8 bases, and 7 bases stayed unmatched. The germline gives CDR1 MNHEY, CDR2 SVGAGI. This CDR3 region has 14 residues. The CDR3 is CASSATGTGGGYTF. The CDR3, as DNA: TGTGCCAGCAGCGCTACCGGGACAGGGGGCGGCTACACCTTC.

The chain combines TRBV7-2 with TRBJ1-4; 9 bases align to TRBD1. The trim removed 4 bases at V and 11 bases at J, leaving 5 bases unmatched. Germline CDR1 is SGHTA and CDR2 is FQGNSA. CDR3 size: 13 residues. CDR3 in DNA: TGTGCCAGCAGCTATGGGGACAGGGTGAAACTGTTTTTT. As protein: CASSYGDRVKLFF.

V and J are TRBV10-3 and TRBJ2-1; the match to TRBD2 covers 7 bases. The CDR3 has 12 residues. J gave up 7 bases and V 5 bases, and 2 bases lay outside the gene matches. CDR1 ENHRY and CDR2 SYGVKD come from the germline V gene. The CDR3 protein is CAISRTSNEQFF. The DNA for the CDR3 is TGTGCCATCAGTCGGACTAGTAATGAGCAGTTCTTC.

Here the CDR3 DNA reads TGTGCCAGCAGCGTACAAACAGGGGGCTGGGAGACCCAGTACTTC. Amino acid sequence: CASSVQTGGWETQYF. J is TRBJ2-5 and V is TRBV9, with 9 bases that match TRBD1. After removal of 1 base from V and 5 bases from J, the junction contained 6 bases not matched to a gene. The CDR3 covers 15 residues. CDR1 and CDR2 from the germline V gene are SGDLS and YYNGEE.

The chain links TRBV6-6 to TRBJ2-5; 12 bases are shared with TRBD2. This CDR3 has 15 residues. Germline lookup yields CDR1 MNHNY and CDR2 SVGAGI (reference sequence). Trimming took 5 bases from V and 4 from J; bases not matched to a gene: 5. The CDR3 DNA follows: TGTGCCAGCAGTCCTAGCGGGAGGGCCCGAGAGACCCAGTACTTC. This codes for CASSPSGRARETQYF.

The J gene is TRBJ2-5, the V gene TRBV27; perhaps TRBD2 as D (5 bases). Trimming stripped 5 bases from V and 6 bases from J, with 19 bases between. CDR3 length: 15 amino acids. Germline V gene data show CDR1 as MNHEY and CDR2 as SMNVEV (reference sequence). The CDR3 nucleotides are TGTGCCAGCAGTCCCTCGGGTAGCGTCTTAAAGACCCAGTACTTC. Translating gives CASSPSGSVLKTQYF.

V gene TRBV4-3 combines with J gene TRBJ1-1; 8 positions agree with TRBD1. The CDR3 runs to 15 residues. Germline lookup yields CDR1 LGHNA and CDR2 YSLEER. J gave up 1 base and V 1 base, and 2 bases lay outside the gene matches. This CDR3 reads CASSQVGQGNTEAFF. The CDR3 DNA sequence: TGCGCCAGCAGCCAAGTTGGACAGGGGAACACTGAAGCTTTCTTT.

This clone was seen a handful of times. The V call is TRBV11-2, the J call TRBJ2-1, with D hard to call. Germline V lookup: CDR1 SGHAT, CDR2 FQNNGV. This CDR3 is 11 amino acids long. Trimming pared 8 bases from V and 7 bases from J, leaving 9 bases between. The CDR3 DNA follows: TGTGCCAGCTTCGAGTTAAATGAGCAGTTCTTC. Translated: CASFELNEQFF.

J is TRBJ2-7 and V is TRBV11-2, with D maybe TRBD1 (6 bases). The germline gives CDR1 SGHAT, CDR2 FQNNGV. CDR3 length equals 13 residues. V was pared by 1 base and J by 12 bases, with 16 bases between. The CDR3 region is CASSLGTAERGYF. In nucleotides, the CDR3 is TGTGCCAGCAGCTTAGGGACAGCCGAGAGAGGGTACTTC.

The chain is built from TRBV10-1 and TRBJ2-1; D perhaps matches TRBD2 (7 bases). Germline V gene sequence: CDR1 WNHNN, CDR2 SYGVQD (reference sequence). This CDR3 has 18 amino acids. Trimming removed 4 bases at V and 0 bases at J, with 19 bases between. The CDR3 loop is CASSGIGGGLSSYNEQFF. CDR3 sequence (DNA): TGCGCCAGCAGTGGTATCGGCGGGGGCTTGAGCTCCTACAATGAGCAGTTCTTC.

The J gene is TRBJ2-3, the V gene TRBV24-1; 10 positions agree with TRBD2. The V gene end was trimmed by 2 bases and the J gene end by 4 bases; junction bases not matched to a gene: 5. Germline-derived CDR1 and CDR2 are KGHDR and SFDVKD. This CDR3 is 16 amino acids long. The CDR3 region has the DNA TGTGCCACCAGTGATTCCAGCGGGAGGGCCCCAGATACGCAGTATTTT. It codes for CATSDSSGRAPDTQYF.

This clone was recorded a few times. The chain joins TRBV28 to TRBJ2-2; TRBD2 agrees at 13 bases. CDR1 is MDHEN and CDR2 is SYDVKM in the germline V gene. This CDR3 has 19 amino acids. After removal of 7 bases from V and 0 bases from J, the junction contained 11 bases not matched to a gene. CDR3 in amino acids: CASNHLGTSGAANTGELFF. DNA for the CDR3: TGTGCCAGCAACCATCTCGGGACTAGCGGGGCCGCGAACACCGGGGAGCTGTTTTTT.

The chain uses TRBV6-2 or TRBV6-3 and TRBJ2-3; unclear D gene. Germline-derived CDR1 and CDR2 are MNHEY and SVGEGT. V shed 4 bases and J shed 6 bases, with 14 bases lying between them. CDR3 length: 14 residues. The CDR3 region is CASSSRLFPDTQYF. The CDR3 nucleotides are TGTGCCAGCAGTTCCCGACTCTTCCCGGATACGCAGTATTTT.

This rearrangement joins TRBV6-2 or TRBV6-3 to TRBJ2-1; TRBD2 matches at 7 bases. The CDR3 totals 15 residues. V lost 7 bases and J lost 6; bases outside the gene matches: 12. In germline, CDR1 is MNHEY, CDR2 SVGEGT. The CDR3 sequence is CASIPEGGSSNEQFF. CDR3 sequence (DNA): TGTGCCAGCATCCCTGAGGGCGGGAGCAGCAATGAGCAGTTCTTC.

The rearrangement links TRBV28 to TRBJ1-1; no firm D call. Germline loops: CDR1 MDHEN, CDR2 SYDVKM. The length of the CDR3 is 15 residues. V lost 2 bases, J lost 0 bases, and 10 bases lay in between. The CDR3 reads CASSLGWEMNTEAFF. CDR3 DNA: TGTGCCAGCAGTTTAGGGTGGGAGATGAACACTGAAGCTTTCTTT.

CDR3 sequence reads: CASRGGGQPQHF. CDR3 bases: TGTGCCAGCAGGGGGGGTGGCCAGCCCCAGCATTTT. The chain combines TRBV12-3 or TRBV12-4 with TRBJ1-5; a weak D match, TRBD1 (5 bases). CDR3 length equals 12 residues. V was shortened by 6 bases and J by 7 bases, with 10 bases between the two germline ends.

The V call is TRBV18, the J call TRBJ2-1; maybe TRBD1 (5 bases). Germline V gene lookup returns CDR1 KGHSH and CDR2 LQKENI. V gave up 3 bases and J gave up 10 bases, with 10 bases separating them. This CDR3 contains 12 residues. CDR3 in DNA: TGTGCCAGCTCACCTTTAGCAGGGGAGCAGTTCTTC. Amino acid sequence: CASSPLAGEQFF.

The chain couples TRBV7-9 to TRBJ2-1; 9 bases align to TRBD1. Per the germline V gene, CDR1 is SEHNR and CDR2 is FQNEAQ (reference sequence). This CDR3 has 14 amino acids. The V and J ends lost 5 bases and 3 bases, in that order; junction bases with no gene match: 2. In nucleotides, the CDR3 is TGTGCCAGCAGCCTGGGACAGGGCTACAATGAGCAGTTCTTC. Amino acids: CASSLGQGYNEQFF.